This record looks at one TCR beta chain sequence and its context. Its matching antigen is unknown. Sorted regulatory T cells were CD4-positive, CD25-high and CD127-low or negative. The method was immunoSEQ multiplex PCR; TCRdb's version includes in-frame clones alone and lacks a portion of them. The repertoire holds 20,000 to 25,000 clones, with about 94% as singletons. The data were obtained in a study of B cell selection in AIRE deficiency. Findings of the study overall: About 30% of healthy-shared Treg TCRbeta sequences appeared in patient Tconv cells.

CDR1 is SGHTA, CDR2 FQGNSA, per germline. Trimming cost V 4 bases and J 2 bases; bases outside gene matches: 8. The CDR3 covers 15 residues. The receptor was derived from a human donor with AIRE deficiency. This chain links TRBV7-2 with TRBJ2-7; 7 bases line up with TRBD1. Sequencing used Tregs sorted from PBMCs. CDR3: CASSSRGIFPYEQYF. DNA for the CDR3: TGTGCCAGCAGCTCCAGGGGGATCTTCCCCTACGAGCAGTACTTC.